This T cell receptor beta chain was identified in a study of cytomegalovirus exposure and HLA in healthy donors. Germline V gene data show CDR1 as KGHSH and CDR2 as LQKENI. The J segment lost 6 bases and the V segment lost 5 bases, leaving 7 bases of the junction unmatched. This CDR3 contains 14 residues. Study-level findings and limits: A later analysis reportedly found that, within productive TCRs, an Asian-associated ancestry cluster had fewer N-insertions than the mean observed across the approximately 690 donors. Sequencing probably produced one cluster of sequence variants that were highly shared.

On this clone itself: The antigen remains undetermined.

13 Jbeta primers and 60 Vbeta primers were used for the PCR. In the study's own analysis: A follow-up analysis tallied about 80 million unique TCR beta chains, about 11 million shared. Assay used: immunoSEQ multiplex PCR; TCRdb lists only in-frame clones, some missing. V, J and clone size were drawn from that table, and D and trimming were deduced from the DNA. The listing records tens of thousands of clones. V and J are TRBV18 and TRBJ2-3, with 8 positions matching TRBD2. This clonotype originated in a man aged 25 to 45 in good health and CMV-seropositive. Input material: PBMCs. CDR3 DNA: TGTGCCAGCTCATCTTTAGCGGGGATGGATACGCAGTATTTT. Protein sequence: CASSSLAGMDTQYF.